This T cell receptor (beta chain) is from a study of CD8 T cells in acute hepatitis C reinfection. Study-wide points: Overrepresentation in the naive pool did not explain the preferential TRBV04 and TRBV06 usage seen in all groups.

J was trimmed by 7 bases and V by 3 bases; bases with no gene match: 17. In germline, CDR1 is SGHAT, CDR2 FQNNGV. There are 17 residues in the CDR3. Comment on this clone: Its antigen is unidentified.

TCRdb's table, derived via immunoSEQ multiplex PCR, lists solely in-frame clones and lacks some. The sample lists 30,000 to 45,000 clones, approximately 83% occurring once. Regarding time point: naive CD8 control sorted from an acute-time-point sample. Sequenced: naive CD8+ T cells from PBMCs. The clonotype comes from a woman younger than 30 who spontaneously cleared hepatitis C infection. The genes are TRBV11-2 and TRBJ2-7; 8 positions match TRBD1. CDR3 sequence: CASSLVPPGTGSTEQYF. The CDR3, as DNA: TGTGCCAGCAGCTTGGTCCCCCCTGGGACAGGCAGTACGGAGCAGTACTTC.